This TCR beta chain is from a study of shared clonotypes between healthy human individuals. As for the study in general: Donors were a couple of women and a few men aged 18 to 49.

Measured with immunoSEQ multiplex PCR; TCRdb has only the in-frame clones, and not every one. The sample lists under 2.5 million clones, 85% to 95% seen once, with approximately 0.41% in the top ten. This clone was detected once. As yet, its antigen is unknown. General observations from the study: Sampling covered blood only; tissue repertoires likely differ. Clonotypes which were not shared had lower generation probabilities than clonotypes that all four donors shared. The sharing of about 5% of naive CD4 clonotypes was seen across a handful of donors.

The sequencing sample was made of naive CD4+ T cells from PBMCs. The subset denotes: CD45RA+ positively selected. The TCR comes from a man between 18 and 35 years old in good health. Some clones in this sample may be carry-over from other donors' samples.

The CDR3 protein is CASSAGTGGHEQFF. The CDR3 DNA reads TGTGCCAGCAGCGCCGGGACCGGAGGGCATGAGCAGTTCTTC. V and J are TRBV7-7 and TRBJ2-1, with D possibly TRBD2 on 6 matching bases. Germline values: CDR1 SSHAT, CDR2 FNYEAQ (reference sequence). With 5 bases removed from V and 8 bases from J, the gap between germline ends came to 16 bases. The length of the CDR3 is 14 residues. Combining the CDR3 with reference TRBV7-7 and TRBJ2-1 gives the whole variable domain GAGVSQSPRYKVTKRGQDVTLRCDPISSHATLYWYQQALGQGPEFLTYFNYEAQPDKSGLPSDRFSAERPEGSISTLTIQRTEQRDSAMYRCASSAGTGGHEQFFGPGTRLTVL.